This T cell receptor beta chain is from a study of shared clonotypes between healthy human individuals. Sequencing used immunoSEQ multiplex PCR; TCRdb keeps in-frame clones, though not all of them. Seen here are just under 350,000 clones, more than 60% observed once, and the top ten hold more than 9%. The sequence was obtained from a young man in good health. The sample comprised memory CD4+ T cells sorted from blood. This sample's subset: CD45RA-negative fraction.

The CDR3 loop is CASSFRTYNEQFF. The DNA for the CDR3 is TGTGCCAGCAGTTTTAGGACTTACAATGAGCAGTTCTTC. The V gene is TRBV28, the J gene TRBJ2-1; D may be TRBD2 (5 bases). Germline V gene data show CDR1 as MDHEN and CDR2 as SYDVKM. Trimming shortened V by 3 bases and J by 4 bases, and 7 bases separated the two germline ends. The CDR3 sequence is 13 residues long.